What follows are 21 T cell receptor beta chains derived from one specimen sequenced in a study of tumor-infiltrating lymphocytes in localized non-small cell lung cancer. Profiled with immunoSEQ multiplex PCR; TCRdb holds only in-frame clones, not every one. This table holds tens of thousands of clones, approximately 64% found once. The specimen was lung tumor tissue. The receptors here all came from a human donor with non-small cell lung cancer.

The chain links TRBV5-1 to TRBJ2-7, with D perhaps matching TRBD1 (6 bases). Germline V gene sequence: CDR1 SGHRS, CDR2 YFSETQ. The CDR3 is made up of 18 amino acids. The V end was cut by 0 bases, the J end by 0 bases, with 19 bases between. As DNA, the CDR3 is TGCGCCAGCAGCTTGGGCCACTACAGGGAAGGAGCCTCCTACGAGCAGTACTTC. Translated: CASSLGHYREGASYEQYF.

The sample holds one count of this clone. The chain employs TRBV11-2 and TRBJ2-1, with D possibly TRBD2 on 6 matching bases. The germline V gene encodes CDR1 SGHAT and CDR2 FQNNGV. There are 15 residues in the CDR3. V lost 4 bases and J 2 bases, leaving 12 bases between the germline ends. Written as DNA, the CDR3 is TGTGCCAGCAGCTCGGGACTTCCTACCTACAATGAGCAGTTCTTC. Translating it yields CASSSGLPTYNEQFF.

In this sample, this clone is medium-sized. V gene TRBV6-6 combines with J gene TRBJ1-1; D gene uncertain. Per the germline V gene, CDR1 is MNHNY and CDR2 is SVGAGI (reference sequence). This CDR3 contains 13 residues. The germline V and J ends were trimmed by 5 bases and 11 bases, with 18 bases remaining between them. The CDR3 reads CASSRLDTADAFF. As DNA, the CDR3 is TGTGCCAGCAGTCGCCTCGATACGGCAGATGCTTTCTTT.

This clone was seen a handful of times. The V call is TRBV5-4, the J call TRBJ2-2; D is perhaps TRBD1 (5 bases). The V gene's germline CDR1 is SGHNT and CDR2 YYREEE (reference sequence). The CDR3 runs 12 residues. Deletions cut 2 bases from V and 6 bases from J, with 5 bases between. In nucleotides, the CDR3 is TGTGCCAGCAGCTTAGGGGCCGGGGAGCTGTTTTTT. Translating it yields CASSLGAGELFF. The full variable domain, with the rest looked up from reference TRBV5-4 and TRBJ2-2, is ETGVTQSPTHLIKTRGQQVTLRCSSQSGHNTVSWYQQALGQGPQFIFQYYREEENGRGNFPPRFSGLQFPNYSSELNVNALELDDSALYLCASSLGAGELFFGEGSRLTVL.

Only one count was recorded for this clone. The genes are TRBV4-2 and TRBJ2-3; the match to TRBD2 covers 10 bases. This CDR3 has 18 amino acids. The junction had 11 bases not matched to a gene; V was cut back by 0 bases and J by 5 bases. Germline V gene data show CDR1 as LGHNA and CDR2 as YNFKEQ. The CDR3 sequence is CASSQDPAGGSLGDTQYF. DNA for the CDR3: TGTGCCAGCAGCCAAGATCCAGCGGGAGGGAGTCTAGGAGATACGCAGTATTTT.

There are a few counts of this clone. The chain has TRBV6-6 and TRBJ2-7; no definite D call. Germline V gene sequence: CDR1 MNHNY, CDR2 SVGAGI (reference sequence). The CDR3 consists of 11 residues. Trimming took off 6 bases at V and 3 bases at J, with 6 bases between the two ends. This CDR3 is CASRGNYEQYF. DNA for the CDR3: TGTGCCAGCAGGGGGAACTACGAGCAGTACTTC.

In its sample, this clone was seen a few times. This chain uses TRBV7-9 with TRBJ1-4, with 8 nucleotides matching TRBD1. CDR3 length equals 17 residues. Germline CDR1 is SEHNR and CDR2 is FQNEAQ (reference sequence). V dropped 6 bases and J dropped 5; count of bases not matched to a gene: 14. CDR3 in amino acids: CASSSDRDNWGNEKLFF. DNA for the CDR3: TGTGCCAGCAGTTCGGACAGGGATAATTGGGGGAATGAAAAACTGTTTTTT.

J is TRBJ1-2 and V is TRBV2; a weak D match, TRBD1 (5 bases). The ends were cut back, 0 bases at V and 4 bases at J, with 9 bases in the middle. Germline V gene data show CDR1 as SNHLY and CDR2 as FYNNEI. The CDR3 totals 14 residues. The CDR3: CASSEAQRGYGYTF. The CDR3 region has the DNA TGTGCCAGCAGTGAAGCGCAGAGGGGCTATGGCTACACCTTC.

The genes are TRBV11-2 and TRBJ2-7; 9 bases align to TRBD1. Germline CDR1 SGHAT, CDR2 FQNNGV. The junction had 5 bases not matched to a gene; V was cut back by 5 bases and J by 6 bases. This CDR3 region has 13 residues. The CDR3 DNA sequence: TGTGCCAGCAGCGCCGGGACAGGGTCCGAGCAGTACTTC. It specifies CASSAGTGSEQYF.

The rearrangement joins TRBV10-3 to TRBJ2-1; 13 bases line up with TRBD2. J gave up 8 bases and V 6 bases, and 7 bases lay outside the gene matches. This CDR3 is built from 15 residues. CDR1 is ENHRY, CDR2 SYGVKD, per germline. CDR3 residues: CAISATSGRTDEQFF. As DNA, the CDR3 is TGTGCCATCAGCGCGACTAGCGGGAGGACAGATGAGCAGTTCTTC.

In its sample, this clone was seen once. The V call is TRBV28, the J call TRBJ1-2; TRBD1 is a possible D gene (5 bases). CDR1 and CDR2 from the germline V gene are MDHEN and SYDVKM. The V gene lost 7 bases and the J gene lost 14 bases, with 23 bases spanning the gap. This CDR3 is 13 amino acids long. CDR3 sequence: CASIPGTEPFWTF. CDR3 DNA sequence: TGTGCCAGCATTCCAGGGACCGAGCCTTTCTGGACCTTC.

The V and J genes are TRBV11-2 and TRBJ1-1; a possible D gene is TRBD1 (5 bases). The V gene's germline CDR1 is SGHAT and CDR2 FQNNGV. Deletions cut 3 bases from V and 2 bases from J, with 10 bases between. The CDR3 loop spans 14 amino acids. For the CDR3, the DNA is TGTGCCAGCAGCTTTCGAGGGGTCAACACTGAAGCTTTCTTT. Its translation: CASSFRGVNTEAFF.

This chain connects TRBV6-4 to TRBJ2-3; possible D gene TRBD2, 5 bases. V lost 3 bases and J lost 7, with 11 bases in between. The CDR3 is 13 amino acids. Germline V gene lookup returns CDR1 MRHNA and CDR2 SNTAGT. DNA of the CDR3: TGTGCCAGCAGTGATGGACTCAGATATACGCAGTATTTT. Its translation: CASSDGLRYTQYF.

The rearrangement links TRBV18 to TRBJ2-1; D might be TRBD1 (6 bases). The CDR3 extends over 13 amino acids. CDR1 and CDR2 (germline): KGHSH, LQKENI. The V and J ends lost 2 bases and 8 bases respectively, with 10 bases between them. CDR3: CASSPDRIYEQFF. CDR3 in DNA: TGTGCCAGCTCACCAGACAGGATCTATGAGCAGTTCTTC.

This chain joins TRBV5-1 and TRBJ2-6, with D hard to call. Germline V gene lookup returns CDR1 SGHRS and CDR2 YFSETQ. This CDR3 region has 15 residues. Trimming removed 4 bases from V and 0 bases from J, with 8 bases in between. The CDR3 DNA follows: TGCGCCAGCAGCGGCGCCATCTCTGGGGCCAACGTCCTGACTTTC. Translated: CASSGAISGANVLTF.

In this sample, this clone turned up once. V is TRBV30 and J is TRBJ2-4; 8 bases fit TRBD2. There are 17 residues in the CDR3. V was clipped by 0 bases and J by 2 bases; unmatched bases: 9. Looked up from germline, CDR1 is GTSNPN and CDR2 is SVGIG (reference sequence). CDR3 residues: CAWSVPGGGLPKNIQYF. The CDR3, as DNA: TGTGCCTGGAGTGTACCGGGGGGGGGCCTCCCCAAAAACATTCAGTACTTC.

The V call is TRBV5-1, the J call TRBJ2-1; 8 positions agree with TRBD2. V lost 4 bases, J lost 4 bases, and 7 bases stayed unmatched. Germline V lookup: CDR1 SGHRS, CDR2 YFSETQ. The CDR3 contains 15 residues. This CDR3 is CASSLTSGQYNEQFF. DNA of the CDR3: TGCGCCAGCAGCCTTACTAGCGGCCAATACAATGAGCAGTTCTTC.

This clone is a singleton in its sample. The chain has TRBV2 and TRBJ2-1, with 10 bases that match TRBD2. Looked up from germline, CDR1 is SNHLY and CDR2 is FYNNEI. The J segment lost 6 bases and the V segment lost 5 bases, leaving 7 bases of the junction unmatched. The CDR3 contains 15 residues. CDR3 DNA sequence: TGTGCCAGCAGTTCAGCGGGAGGGCCGCCCAATGAGCAGTTCTTC. Amino acids: CASSSAGGPPNEQFF.

The chain carries TRBV19 and TRBJ2-1, with D perhaps assigned TRBD1 or TRBD2 (5 bases each). Germline V gene sequence: CDR1 LNHDA, CDR2 SQIVND (reference sequence). V lost 3 bases and J lost 7, with 10 bases in between. The CDR3 consists of 13 residues. The chain's CDR3 is CASSIRGVNEQFF. The CDR3 DNA sequence: TGTGCCAGTAGTATTAGGGGAGTTAATGAGCAGTTCTTC.

V is TRBV7-1 and J is TRBJ1-2; 7 bases match TRBD1. TRBV7-1 is an ORF, with its function uncertain. J gave up 5 bases and V 5 bases, and 11 bases lay outside the gene matches. This CDR3 is built from 15 residues. CDR3 DNA: TGTGCCAGCAGCCCGGAAGCAGGGGGAGGTTATGGCTACACCTTC. The encoded protein is CASSPEAGGGYGYTF.

This sequence joins TRBV29-1 and TRBJ2-7; D is possibly TRBD1 (6 bases). CDR3 length: 12 residues. The V gene's germline CDR1 is SQVTM and CDR2 ANQGSEA. V dropped 7 bases and J dropped 2 bases, with 12 bases sitting between them. CDR3 amino acids: CSARTEAYEQYF. CDR3 coding DNA: TGCAGCGCACGGACAGAGGCCTACGAGCAGTACTTC.